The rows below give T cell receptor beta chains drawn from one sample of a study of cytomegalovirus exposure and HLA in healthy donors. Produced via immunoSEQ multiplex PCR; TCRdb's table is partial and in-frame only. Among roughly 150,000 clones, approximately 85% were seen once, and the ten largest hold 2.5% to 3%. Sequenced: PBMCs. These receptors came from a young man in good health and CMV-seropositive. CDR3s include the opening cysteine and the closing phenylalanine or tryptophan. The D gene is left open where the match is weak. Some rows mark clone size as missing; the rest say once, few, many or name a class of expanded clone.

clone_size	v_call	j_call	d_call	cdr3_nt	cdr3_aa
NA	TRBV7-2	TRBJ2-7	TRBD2	TGTGCCAGCAGCCCACGGCGAGGGAGGGCGAGCTCCTACGAGCAGTACTTC	CASSPRRGRASSYEQYF
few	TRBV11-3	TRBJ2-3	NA	TGTGCCAGCAGCTTTGGGCCCGTAGATACGCAGTATTTT	CASSFGPVDTQYF
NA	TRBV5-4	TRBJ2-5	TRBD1	TGTGCCAGCAGCTTGGCGAAGGGGGCCGGGACCCAGTACTTC	CASSLAKGAGTQYF
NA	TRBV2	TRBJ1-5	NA	TGTGCCAGCAGGAACAGGGATCAGCCCCAGCATTTT	CASRNRDQPQHF
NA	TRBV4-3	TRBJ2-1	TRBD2	TGCGCCAGCAGCACCCAAGGCGGGAGGGCCCCCACTGTCTCGCAGTTCTTC	CASSTQGGRAPTVSQFF
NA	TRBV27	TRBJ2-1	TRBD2	TGTGCCAGCAGTTTATTTGGGACTAGCGGTGAGCAGTTCTTC	CASSLFGTSGEQFF
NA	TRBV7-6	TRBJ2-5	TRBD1	TGTGCCAGCAGCTCTACCAGGGGGCAGGGAGAGACCCAGTACTTC	CASSSTRGQGETQYF
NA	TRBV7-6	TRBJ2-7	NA	TGTGCCAGCAGCCCCCGGACAGCTGACTACGAGCAGTACTTC	CASSPRTADYEQYF
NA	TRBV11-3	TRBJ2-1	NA	TGTGCCAGCAGCTTAGACCCCCAGGGCTACAATGAGCAGTTCTTC	CASSLDPQGYNEQFF
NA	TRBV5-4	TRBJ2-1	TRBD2	TGTGCCAGCAGCTTAACGGGAGGTACCAATGAGCAGTTCTTC	CASSLTGGTNEQFF
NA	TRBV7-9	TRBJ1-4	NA	TGTTCCAGCAGCTTAGACGGGGGGCAGGAACTGTTTTTT	CSSSLDGGQELFF
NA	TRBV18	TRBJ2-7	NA	TGTGCCAGCTCACCAGGCGCCGACGGGTACTACGAGCAGTACTTC	CASSPGADGYYEQYF
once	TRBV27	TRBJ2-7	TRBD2	TGTGCCAGCAGCACCGGGACTAGCGAGTACGAGCAGTACTTC	CASSTGTSEYEQYF
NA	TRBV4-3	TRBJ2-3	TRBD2	TGCGCCACCTCAGGCGGGAGGGCAGATACGCAGTATTTT	CATSGGRADTQYF
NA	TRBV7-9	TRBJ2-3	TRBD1	TGTGCCAGCAGCTTAGGGACAGGGGAGGATACGCAGTATTTT	CASSLGTGEDTQYF
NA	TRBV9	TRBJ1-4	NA	TGTGCCAGCAGCGTAGAGGCAGGGGAATATGAAAAACTGTTTTTT	CASSVEAGEYEKLFF
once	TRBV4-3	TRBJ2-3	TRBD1	TGCGCCAGCAGCCAAGATCTTTCCGGGACAGGGGGCACAGATACGCAGTATTTT	CASSQDLSGTGGTDTQYF
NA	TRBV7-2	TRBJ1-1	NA	TGTGCCAGCAGCTTCTGGGGCGGCGGCACTGAAGCTTTCTTT	CASSFWGGGTEAFF
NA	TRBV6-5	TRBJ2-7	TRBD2	TGTGCCAGCAGTTCCCTTAGCGGGGCTCCTGGGGAGCAGTACTTC	CASSSLSGAPGEQYF
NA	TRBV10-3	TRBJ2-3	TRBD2	TGTGCCATCAGTGAGGGTAGGGGAGGGAGCACAGATACGCAGTATTTT	CAISEGRGGSTDTQYF
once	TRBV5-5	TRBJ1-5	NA	TGTGCCAGCAGCGCTGGGCAGGGCAATCAGCCCCAGCATTTT	CASSAGQGNQPQHF
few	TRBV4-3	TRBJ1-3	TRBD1	TGCGCCAGCAGCCAAGCACTGGTTGGCAGGGGGCTTGACACCATATATTTT	CASSQALVGRGLDTIYF
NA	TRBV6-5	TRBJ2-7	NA	TGTGCCAGCAGTTACGGGGGGATCTCCTACGAGCAGTACTTC	CASSYGGISYEQYF
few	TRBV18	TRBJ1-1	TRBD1	TGTGCCAGCTCACCAGGACAGGCGAACACTGAAGCTTTCTTT	CASSPGQANTEAFF
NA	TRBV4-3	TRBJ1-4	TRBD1	TGCACCAGCAGCCGCCCCACAGGGGTTGGTGAAAAACTGTTTTTT	CTSSRPTGVGEKLFF
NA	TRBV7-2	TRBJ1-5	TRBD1	TGTGCCAGCAGCCCGGACAGGGGGAATCAGCCCCAGCATTTT	CASSPDRGNQPQHF
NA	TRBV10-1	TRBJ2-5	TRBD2	TGCGCCAGCGCCGGACTAGGGCAAGAGACCCAGTACTTC	CASAGLGQETQYF
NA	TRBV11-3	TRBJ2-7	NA	TGTGCCAGCAGCTCTGGGGCGGGAACAGGCTACGAGCAGTACTTC	CASSSGAGTGYEQYF
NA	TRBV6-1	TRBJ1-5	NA	TGTGCCAGCAGCCACCTTCCCGCAGGATATCAGCCCCAGCATTTT	CASSHLPAGYQPQHF
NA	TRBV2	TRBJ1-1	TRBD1	TGTGCCAGCAGGACAGGGGTGAACACTGAAGCTTTCTTT	CASRTGVNTEAFF
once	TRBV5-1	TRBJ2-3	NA	TGCGCCAGCAGCTTTGCGGGGCGGGGAGATACGCAGTATTTT	CASSFAGRGDTQYF
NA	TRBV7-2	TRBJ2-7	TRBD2	TGTGCCAGCAGGCTAGCGGGTAGCTCCTACGAGCAGTACTTC	CASRLAGSSYEQYF
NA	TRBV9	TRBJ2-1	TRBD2	TGTGCCAGCAGCGTGGCTAGCGGGAGGGCCACTGAGCAGTTCTTC	CASSVASGRATEQFF
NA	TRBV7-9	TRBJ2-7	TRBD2	TGTGCCAGCAGCGGAAGACTAGCGGGAGGCTCCTACGAGCAGTACTTC	CASSGRLAGGSYEQYF
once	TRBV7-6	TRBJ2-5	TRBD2	TGTGCCAGCAGCCGCAGACTAGCGAGAACGGAGACCCAGTACTTC	CASSRRLARTETQYF
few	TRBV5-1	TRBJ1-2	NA	TGCGCCAGCAGCGCCGACAGTCAATATGGCTACACCTTC	CASSADSQYGYTF
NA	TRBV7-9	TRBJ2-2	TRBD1	TGTGCCAGCAGCTTATTCAATACAGGGGTCACCGGGGAGCTGTTTTTT	CASSLFNTGVTGELFF
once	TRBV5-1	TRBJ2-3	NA	TGCGCCAGCAGCTTGGTTGGGGGGAAGGGACCTGATACGCAGTATTTT	CASSLVGGKGPDTQYF
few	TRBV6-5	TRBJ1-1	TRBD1	TGTGCCAGCAGATACAATCGACAGGGTTGGACTGAAGCTTTCTTT	CASRYNRQGWTEAFF
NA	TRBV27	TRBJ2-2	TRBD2	TGTGCCAGCAGTTTTGGCGGGAGGCTTACCGGGGAGCTGTTTTTT	CASSFGGRLTGELFF
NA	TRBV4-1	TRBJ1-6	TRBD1	TGCGCCAGCAGCCACACCGGACAGGGAAGATCACCCCTCCACTTT	CASSHTGQGRSPLHF
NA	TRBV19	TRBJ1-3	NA	TGTGCCACCATCGGGGACTTCTCTGGAAACACCATATATTTT	CATIGDFSGNTIYF
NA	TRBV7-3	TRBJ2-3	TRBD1	TGTGCCAGCAGCTCGGACAGGGGTGATACGCAGTATTTT	CASSSDRGDTQYF
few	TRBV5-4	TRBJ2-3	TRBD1	TGTGCCAGCAGCTTGAAACGGACAGGGGGGCCAGATACGCAGTATTTT	CASSLKRTGGPDTQYF
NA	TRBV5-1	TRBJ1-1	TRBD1	TGCGCCAGCAGCGGATCCGTAGGGGGCGGCTACACTGAAGCTTTCTTT	CASSGSVGGGYTEAFF
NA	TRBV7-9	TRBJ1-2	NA	TGTTCCAGCAGCTCCAGGGTGGCAGGCTACACCTTC	CSSSSRVAGYTF
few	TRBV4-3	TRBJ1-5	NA	TGCGCCAGCAGCCAAGAGCGGAGGGACAATCAGCCCCAGCATTTT	CASSQERRDNQPQHF
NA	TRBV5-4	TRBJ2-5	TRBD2	TGTGCCAGCAGCTTGGCTGCGGGAGATCTGGAGACCCAGTACTTC	CASSLAAGDLETQYF
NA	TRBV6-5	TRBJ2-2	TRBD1	TGTGCCAGCAGTACGGGACAGTTGAACACCGGGGAGCTGTTTTTT	CASSTGQLNTGELFF
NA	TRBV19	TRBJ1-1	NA	TGTGCCACCTGCCCGCGGGATACAAAACCTGAAGCTTTCTTT	CATCPRDTKPEAFF
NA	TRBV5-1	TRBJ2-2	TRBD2	TGCGCCAGCAGCCCGGGACTAGCGGGAGGAACAACCGGGGAGCTGTTTTTT	CASSPGLAGGTTGELFF
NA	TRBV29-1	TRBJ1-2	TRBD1	TGCAGCGTTGTGACAGGGGCTGACTATGGCTACACCTTC	CSVVTGADYGYTF
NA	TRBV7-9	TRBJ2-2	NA	TGTGCCAGCAGCTTAGGACTACCTGCGAACACCGGGGAGCTGTTTTTT	CASSLGLPANTGELFF